Presented here are 2 T cell receptor beta chains from one specimen sequenced in a study of blood T cell repertoires in COVID-19. Some clones are missing from TCRdb's copy, which holds only in-frame ones; the method was immunoSEQ multiplex PCR. Altogether under 250,000 clones are present, nearly 95% being singletons, with the ten largest covering around 0.86%. Sequencing used peripheral blood. The receptors originated from a man aged 25 to 45 with COVID-19, enrolled during active disease.

DNA for the CDR3: TGTGCCACCTCCGCCGGGGGTTTCACTGAAGCTTTCTTT. Translated, it gives CATSAGGFTEAFF. V and J are TRBV19 and TRBJ1-1; maybe TRBD1 (5 bases). CDR1 is LNHDA, CDR2 SQIVND, per germline (reference sequence). V lost 10 bases, J lost 4 bases, and 16 bases lay in between. The CDR3 is 13 residues long.

The chain joins TRBV5-1 to TRBJ2-1, with TRBD2 matching over 8 bases. V trimming: 0 bases; J trimming: 0 bases; junction bases outside the gene matches: 2. The germline gives CDR1 SGHRS, CDR2 YFSETQ. The CDR3 loop spans 16 amino acids. CDR3 bases: TGCGCCAGCAGCTTGGACGGGGGGGGCTCCTACAATGAGCAGTTCTTC. This translates into CASSLDGGGSYNEQFF.